The 14 T cell receptor beta chains listed next were all sequenced from one sample in a study of blood T cell repertoires in COVID-19. Data came from immunoSEQ multiplex PCR; TCRdb stores just in-frame clones and leaves some out. Among some 150,000 clones listed, around 90% were seen once. The sequenced material came from peripheral blood. These receptors were taken from a human donor in a cohort sampled during active COVID-19.

The chain carries TRBV6-1 and TRBJ2-7; 13 bases align to TRBD2. This CDR3 comprises 16 residues. CDR1 MNHNS and CDR2 SASEGT come from the germline V gene. V lost 0 bases, J lost 7 bases, and 6 bases stayed unmatched. The CDR3 region has the DNA TGTGCCAGCAGTGAAGCGCATACTAGCGGGGGGGGTGAGCAGTACTTC. Translation gives CASSEAHTSGGGEQYF.

This chain joins TRBV29-1 and TRBJ2-6, with 9 nucleotides matching TRBD1. Germline V gene lookup returns CDR1 SQVTM and CDR2 ANQGSEA. The V segment lost 3 bases and the J segment 8 bases; nucleotides outside the gene matches: 2. CDR3 length: 13 residues. The DNA of the CDR3 is TGCAGCGTTGATGGACAGGGGACCAACGTCCTGACTTTC. This translates into CSVDGQGTNVLTF. The variable domain in full, with the rest retrieved from reference TRBV29-1 and TRBJ2-6, is SAVISQKPSRDICQRGTSLTIQCQVDSQVTMMFWYRQQPGQSLTLIATANQGSEATYESGFVIDKFPISRPNLTFSTLTVSNMSPEDSSIYLCSVDGQGTNVLTFGAGSRLTVL.

The CDR3 protein is CASSIGLAADTQYF. The CDR3 DNA follows: TGTGCCAGTAGTATAGGGCTAGCAGCAGATACGCAGTATTTT. The chain has TRBV19 and TRBJ2-3, with D perhaps matching TRBD2 (5 bases). The CDR3 consists of 14 residues. The germline V and J ends were trimmed by 1 base and 4 bases, with 9 bases remaining between them. Germline CDR1 reads LNHDA; CDR2 reads SQIVND (reference sequence).

Turning to this clone: Distinct nucleotide sequences in the sample also encode this CDR3. V usage is TRBV6-5 and J usage is TRBJ1-2; 9 nucleotides line up with TRBD1. J lost 2 bases, V lost 6 bases, and 4 bases had no gene match. The CDR3 extends over 14 amino acids. Germline V gives CDR1 MNHEY, CDR2 SVGAGI. The CDR3 region is CASSRDRANYGYTF. CDR3 DNA: TGTGCCAGCAGCCGGGACAGGGCGAACTATGGCTACACCTTC.

This clone came up once. The chain links TRBV30 to TRBJ2-3; 9 bases match TRBD2. Per the germline V gene, CDR1 is GTSNPN and CDR2 is SVGIG (reference sequence). The CDR3 has 16 residues. J gave up 1 base and V 2 bases, and 7 bases lay outside the gene matches. This chain's CDR3 is CAWSPLERGGTDTQYF. In DNA, the CDR3 is TGTGCCTGGAGTCCGCTTGAGCGGGGGGGCACAGATACGCAGTATTTT.

The chain couples TRBV6-4 to TRBJ2-1; D gene uncertain. CDR1 is MRHNA, CDR2 SNTAGT, per germline. Trimming left V 1 base short and J 7 bases short, with 11 bases between. This CDR3 region has 14 residues. The CDR3 loop reads CASSDWAWSNEQFF. CDR3 in DNA: TGTGCCAGCAGTGACTGGGCCTGGTCGAATGAGCAGTTCTTC.

V is TRBV12-3 or TRBV12-4 and J is TRBJ2-5; D is unclear. V shed 4 bases and J shed 5 bases, with 11 bases lying between them. CDR3 length: 13 amino acids. Written as DNA, the CDR3 is TGTGCCAGCAGTTATGGTGGTAGCGAGACCCAGTACTTC. Residues: CASSYGGSETQYF.

The chain carries TRBV7-2 and TRBJ1-2, with no clear D. V was cut by 3 bases and J by 8 bases, with 16 bases left in between. Germline-derived CDR1 and CDR2 are SGHTA and FQGNSA. The CDR3 is made up of 14 amino acids. CDR3 protein: CASSFGPSSEGYTF. The CDR3 DNA follows: TGTGCCAGCAGCTTTGGGCCCTCAAGTGAAGGCTACACCTTC.

The chain employs TRBV6-5 and TRBJ2-3; D is unclear. Per germline, CDR1 MNHEY and CDR2 SVGAGI. The V and J ends lost 0 bases and 0 bases respectively, with 7 bases between them. This CDR3 has 15 amino acids. For the CDR3, the DNA is TGTGCCAGCAGTTACTCGCGCGCCAGCACAGATACGCAGTATTTT. Protein product: CASSYSRASTDTQYF.

This rearrangement joins TRBV7-9 to TRBJ1-1; TRBD1 matches 11 bases. Germline-derived CDR1 and CDR2 are SEHNR and FQNEAQ (reference sequence). CDR3 length equals 16 residues. V dropped 5 bases and J dropped 5; count of bases not matched to a gene: 10. The CDR3 loop reads CASSTRDRGDKTEAFF. The CDR3 nucleotides are TGTGCCAGCAGCACCCGGGACAGGGGGGATAAAACTGAAGCTTTCTTT.

The rearrangement joins TRBV27 to TRBJ2-1, with D perhaps matching TRBD2 (6 bases). CDR1 and CDR2 (germline): MNHEY, SMNVEV (reference sequence). Deletions cut 6 bases from V and 6 bases from J, with 12 bases between. This CDR3 is built from 13 residues. In nucleotides, the CDR3 is TGTGCCAGCAGCCTAGGGACTCCCAATGAGCAGTTCTTC. Protein: CASSLGTPNEQFF.

The rearrangement uses TRBV7-2 and TRBJ1-2; TRBD1 aligns across 9 bases. The CDR3 is 15 residues long. The trim removed 5 bases at V and 8 bases at J, leaving 12 bases unmatched. Germline V gives CDR1 SGHTA, CDR2 FQGNSA. The CDR3 DNA reads as TGTGCCAGCAGCCCTAGGGACGGGACAGGGAGGGGCTACACCTTC. Its translation is CASSPRDGTGRGYTF.

This clone was found a few times. The rearrangement uses TRBV2 and TRBJ1-6, with D possibly being TRBD1 (6 bases). CDR3 length equals 17 residues. Trimming pared 6 bases from V and 0 bases from J, leaving 15 bases between. Germline V gene lookup returns CDR1 SNHLY and CDR2 FYNNEI. CDR3 sequence reads: CASRPTGINSYNSPLHF. The DNA for the CDR3 is TGTGCCAGCAGGCCCACAGGGATTAACTCCTATAATTCACCCCTCCACTTT.

The chain joins TRBV12-3 or TRBV12-4 to TRBJ1-2, with TRBD1 identical over 8 bases. The J segment lost 2 bases and the V segment lost 6 bases, leaving 2 bases of the junction unmatched. CDR3 length: 13 amino acids. This CDR3 is CASSRTGNYGYTF. In DNA form, the CDR3 reads TGTGCCAGCAGCCGGACAGGGAACTATGGCTACACCTTC.